Below are 27 T cell receptor beta chains sequenced from a single sample in a study of blood T cells in healthy people across ages. A second roughly 6 to 11 cycle PCR used barcoded and J-beta primers. TCRdb re-called the 5' RACE reads with MiXCR, one entry per CDR3 protein. The repertoire includes about 580,000 distinct CDR3 sequences, roughly 48% of them detected once, and approximately 25% sits in the top ten. The material sequenced was blood. These receptors came from a man aged 80 or over in good health.

V usage is TRBV7-2 and J usage is TRBJ2-1; D gene unclear. CDR1 and CDR2 (germline): SGHTA, FQGNSA. The CDR3 covers 16 residues. V was pared by 1 base and J by 5 bases, with 15 bases between. CDR3 residues: CASSLGGFGPNNEQFF. The CDR3 DNA is TGTGCCAGCAGCTTAGGAGGATTTGGGCCAAACAATGAGCAGTTCTTC.

This clonotype came up a few times. The chain links TRBV7-2 to TRBJ2-3; no definite D call. The germline gives CDR1 SGHTA, CDR2 FQGNSA. The CDR3 runs to 14 residues. V was shortened by 7 bases and J by 2 bases, with 13 bases between the two germline ends. The CDR3 coding sequence is TGTGCCAGCACCGGAGACCCCGCCACAGATACGCAGTATTTT. The encoded protein is CASTGDPATDTQYF. Full variable domain (outside the CDR3, taken from reference TRBV7-2 and TRBJ2-3): GAGVSQSPSNKVTEKGKDVELRCDPISGHTALYWYRQSLGQGLEFLIYFQGNSAPDKSGLPSDRFSAERTGGSVSTLTIQRTQQEDSAVYLCASTGDPATDTQYFGPGTRLTVL.

The chain is built from TRBV7-9 and TRBJ2-7, with D possibly TRBD1 on 5 matching bases. The J call may be incorrect, as the DNA end agrees better with TRBJ2-4. CDR1 SEHNR and CDR2 FQNEAQ come from the germline V gene (reference sequence). The CDR3 has 12 amino acids. The CDR3 sequence: CASSSDSRIQYF. The CDR3 DNA follows: TGTGCCAGCAGCTCCGACAGTCGCATTCAGTACTTC.

This clonotype was found a few times. The chain is built from TRBV9 and TRBJ1-4, with D hard to call. This CDR3 contains 15 residues. Germline V gene data show CDR1 as SGDLS and CDR2 as YYNGEE. V lost 4 bases and J 8 bases, leaving 18 bases between the germline ends. CDR3 sequence (DNA): TGTGCCAGCAGCCCACGAGAGTTATCTTACGAAAAACTGTTTTTT. Its translation is CASSPRELSYEKLFF.

V gene TRBV7-2 combines with J gene TRBJ2-5; TRBD2 matches at 12 bases. Near its end, the DNA agrees better with TRBJ2-4, so the J call may be wrong. Germline CDR1 is SGHTA and CDR2 is FQGNSA. This CDR3 is 16 amino acids long. CDR3 sequence: CASSLTRGLAGNIQYF. Here the CDR3 DNA reads TGTGCCAGCAGCCTAACCCGGGGACTAGCGGGAAACATTCAGTACTTC.

This clonotype was counted between two and nine times. The chain recombines TRBV5-1 with TRBJ2-5, with D perhaps assigned TRBD1 or TRBD2 (5 bases each). V was trimmed by 6 bases and J by 11 bases, leaving 20 bases between them. Germline V gene lookup returns CDR1 SGHRS and CDR2 YFSETQ. The CDR3 runs to 13 residues. The CDR3 bases are TGCGCCAGCACCTGGGACGGGTACAATGAGCAGTACTTC. This sequence encodes CASTWDGYNEQYF.

V is TRBV6-2 or TRBV6-3 and J is TRBJ2-3; perhaps D is TRBD1 or TRBD2 (5 bases each). The CDR3 covers 16 residues. CDR1 MNHEY and CDR2 SVGEGT come from the germline V gene. Trimming took 6 bases from V and 5 from J, leaving 21 bases between them. The CDR3 loop reads CASSHLRGTERDTQYF. DNA for the CDR3: TGTGCCAGCAGCCACTTACGTGGGACCGAGCGAGATACGCAGTATTTT.

Here the CDR3 DNA reads TGTGCCAGCAGTATAACGAGTGAGCAGTTCTTC. This sequence encodes CASSITSEQFF. This chain uses TRBV6-2 or TRBV6-3 with TRBJ2-1, with D hard to call. With 5 bases removed from V and 9 bases from J, the gap between germline ends came to 8 bases. CDR3 length equals 11 residues. The germline gives CDR1 MNHEY, CDR2 SVGEGT.

This clonotype has just a few counts. J is TRBJ2-1 and V is TRBV6-2 or TRBV6-3; D is perhaps TRBD2 (6 bases). This CDR3 spans 14 amino acids. The germline gives CDR1 MNHEY, CDR2 SVGEGT. Trimming removed 4 bases from V and 10 bases from J, with 17 bases in between. CDR3 protein: CASSSERALWEQFF. Here the CDR3 DNA reads TGTGCCAGCAGTTCGGAGCGGGCGCTTTGGGAGCAGTTCTTC.

A single count supports this clonotype. The rearrangement links TRBV7-2 to TRBJ2-1; TRBD1 agrees at 9 bases. With V trimmed by 5 bases and J by 2 bases, 7 bases remained unmatched. Germline-derived CDR1 and CDR2 are SGHTA and FQGNSA. This CDR3 spans 16 amino acids. The CDR3 nucleotides are TGTGCCAGCAGCCGGACCGGGACAGGGACCTACAATGAGCAGTTCTTC. Translated, it gives CASSRTGTGTYNEQFF.

The chain has TRBV29-1 and TRBJ1-2; D is unresolved. The CDR3 is 14 residues long. V dropped 5 bases and J dropped 4 bases, with 17 bases sitting between them. CDR1 is SQVTM, CDR2 ANQGSEA, per germline. CDR3 protein: CSVHSFGETYGYTF. The CDR3 DNA is TGCAGCGTTCATTCTTTCGGGGAGACCTATGGCTACACCTTC. The complete variable domain, with remaining parts taken from reference TRBV29-1 and TRBJ1-2, reads SAVISQKPSRDICQRGTSLTIQCQVDSQVTMMFWYRQQPGQSLTLIATANQGSEATYESGFVIDKFPISRPNLTFSTLTVSNMSPEDSSIYLCSVHSFGETYGYTFGSGTRLTVV.

The V and J genes are TRBV20-1 and TRBJ2-7, with a weak D call TRBD2 (6 bases). CDR3 length: 14 residues. Trimming left V 3 bases short and J 4 bases short, with 16 bases between. CDR1 DFQATT and CDR2 SNEGSKA come from the germline V gene (reference sequence). DNA for the CDR3: TGCAGTGCTAGGCCTGGGACTGGAATTTACGAGCAGTACTTC. Translation: CSARPGTGIYEQYF.

This clonotype was found many times. This rearrangement joins TRBV6-6 to TRBJ1-1; 7 bases fit TRBD1. Germline V CDR1 and CDR2: MNHNY, SVGAGI (reference sequence). V lost 4 bases to trimming and J lost 8 bases; unmatched junction nucleotides: 1. The CDR3 has 11 amino acids. Here the CDR3 reads CASSSQGEAFF. The CDR3 DNA is TGTGCCAGCAGTTCACAGGGGGAAGCTTTCTTT.

The chain has TRBV5-4 and TRBJ2-5, with 9 nucleotides matching TRBD1. The end of the DNA fits TRBJ2-7 better, so the J call may be wrong. Germline assignment: CDR1 SGHNT and CDR2 YYREEE (reference sequence). The CDR3 has 13 residues. CDR3 in amino acids: CASRPGTGIEQYF. CDR3 nucleotide sequence: TGTGCCAGCCGCCCCGGGACAGGGATCGAGCAGTACTTC.

The CDR3 DNA sequence: TGTGCCAGCAGCCCTTACGGAGGCGCGCAGTTCTTC. The encoded protein is CASSPYGGAQFF. J is TRBJ2-1 and V is TRBV12-3 or TRBV12-4; TRBD2 is a possible D gene (5 bases). V dropped 6 bases and J dropped 12 bases, with 15 bases sitting between them. This CDR3 has 12 residues.

This clonotype was detected ten times or more. V usage is TRBV7-2 and J usage is TRBJ2-3; 7 nucleotides agree with TRBD2. CDR1 is SGHTA, CDR2 FQGNSA, per germline. There are 17 residues in the CDR3. The V segment lost 1 base and the J segment 1 base; nucleotides outside the gene matches: 8. The CDR3 DNA follows: TGTGCCAGCAGCTTAGATGGCGGGAGACCTCGCACAGATACGCAGTATTTT. It is translated as CASSLDGGRPRTDTQYF.

This rearrangement joins TRBV9 to TRBJ1-4, with 9 nucleotides matching TRBD1. Germline V gene sequence: CDR1 SGDLS, CDR2 YYNGEE. The junction had 6 bases not matched to a gene; V was cut back by 4 bases and J by 8 bases. The CDR3 runs 14 residues. The CDR3 spells CASSQGQGMEKLFF. DNA of the CDR3: TGTGCCAGCAGCCAGGGACAGGGAATGGAAAAACTGTTTTTT.

This clonotype has only a few counts. The gene calls are TRBV20-1 and TRBJ2-5; D perhaps matches TRBD2 (6 bases). The CDR3 has 13 residues. Germline CDR1 DFQATT, CDR2 SNEGSKA (reference sequence). V lost 1 base, J lost 5 bases, and 11 bases lay in between. DNA of the CDR3: TGCAGTGCTAGAGGTTGGGCGGGGGAGACCCAGTACTTC. Translating it yields CSARGWAGETQYF.

This chain links TRBV20-1 with TRBJ2-5; 9 positions match TRBD1. The J call may be in error: the DNA end matches TRBJ2-7 better. The CDR3 is 13 amino acids. Germline V CDR1 and CDR2: DFQATT, SNEGSKA (reference sequence). CDR3 sequence reads: CSALGQGYYEQYF. The CDR3 DNA reads TGCAGTGCTTTGGGACAGGGTTACTACGAGCAGTACTTC.

The rearrangement uses TRBV20-1 and TRBJ1-2; D gene ambiguous. The CDR3 loop spans 14 amino acids. The V gene lost 1 base and the J gene lost 8 bases, with 17 bases spanning the gap. Germline lookup yields CDR1 DFQATT and CDR2 SNEGSKA (reference sequence). The CDR3 sequence is CSARAMRALDGYTF. In DNA form, the CDR3 reads TGCAGTGCTAGAGCAATGAGGGCCCTTGACGGCTACACCTTC.

The chain employs TRBV7-3 and TRBJ2-5; 7 bases line up with TRBD1. The CDR3 covers 13 residues. The V and J ends lost 5 bases and 2 bases, in that order; junction bases with no gene match: 2. CDR1 is SGHTA, CDR2 FQGTGA, per germline. The CDR3: CASSARGQETQYF. The CDR3 DNA follows: TGTGCCAGCAGCGCCAGGGGGCAAGAGACCCAGTACTTC.

This clonotype was found a few times. V is TRBV28 and J is TRBJ2-1, with TRBD2 matching 8 bases. Germline loops: CDR1 MDHEN, CDR2 SYDVKM. The CDR3 is made up of 15 amino acids. With 5 bases clipped from V and 8 bases from J, the junction kept 11 bases outside the gene matches. Written as DNA, the CDR3 is TGTGCCAGCAGTACTGGAGGTAGCGGGATGCATGAGCAGTTCTTC. As protein: CASSTGGSGMHEQFF.

This clonotype was counted many times. This chain links TRBV5-1 with TRBJ1-2; 7 bases are shared with TRBD1. This CDR3 spans 14 amino acids. Germline V lookup: CDR1 SGHRS, CDR2 YFSETQ. Trimming took 4 bases from V and 6 from J; bases not matched to a gene: 9. In DNA form, the CDR3 reads TGCGCCAGCAGCCTAGGACAGGAAGGGGATGGCTACACCTTC. It specifies CASSLGQEGDGYTF.

By sample fraction, this clonotype is medium-sized. This rearrangement joins TRBV6-5 to TRBJ2-6; 7 bases match TRBD2. Germline-derived CDR1 and CDR2 are MNHEY and SVGAGI. The CDR3 runs to 17 residues. V shed 0 bases and J 3 bases; nucleotides not matched to a gene: 5. CDR3 loop: CASSYSAASGGANVLTF. The CDR3 coding sequence is TGTGCCAGCAGTTACTCGGCCGCTAGCGGTGGGGCCAACGTCCTGACTTTC.

This chain links TRBV7-9 with TRBJ2-5; 12 nucleotides match TRBD2. The CDR3 covers 14 residues. The germline gives CDR1 SEHNR, CDR2 FQNEAQ (reference sequence). V gave up 5 bases and J gave up 5 bases; unmatched junction bases: 3. The CDR3 DNA reads TGTGCCAGCAGCGCTAGCGGGGGGGCCGAGACCCAGTACTTC. This encodes CASSASGGAETQYF.

This clonotype showed up just a few times. The chain links TRBV29-1 to TRBJ2-5; possible D gene TRBD1, 5 bases. Germline V gene data show CDR1 as SQVTM and CDR2 as ANQGSEA. The germline V and J ends were trimmed by 6 bases and 5 bases, with 16 bases remaining between them. CDR3 length: 13 amino acids. CDR3 bases: TGCAGCGTGGAAAATCAGGGAAGGGAGACCCAGTACTTC. It yields the protein CSVENQGRETQYF.

The chain uses TRBV27 and TRBJ2-1, with D possibly being TRBD1 or TRBD2 (5 bases each). The V gene's germline CDR1 is MNHEY and CDR2 SMNVEV (reference sequence). CDR3 size: 14 residues. With 8 bases removed from V and 6 bases from J, the gap between germline ends came to 17 bases. CDR3 amino acids: CASSTSGTGNEQFF. In DNA, the CDR3 is TGTGCCAGCTCTACTTCAGGGACCGGCAATGAGCAGTTCTTC.